The T cell receptor (beta chain) under discussion was sequenced for a study of cytomegalovirus exposure and HLA in healthy donors. Study-level results: TCR beta V segments were, for the most part, productive about 87% or about 30% of the time in an earlier analysis. A later analysis linked a missense DCLRE1C variant to TCR beta V- and J-gene trimming. Further analysis was carried out later, and it showed several of the most significant clusters appearing linked to common viral pathogens. At a 0.05 false discovery rate, a later analysis found some 18,000 TCR beta sequences to be associated with HLA alleles.

Primers for the PCR totalled 60 Vbeta and 13 Jbeta. TCRdb's copy holds only in-frame clones and misses some; the assay was immunoSEQ multiplex PCR. The table records 90,000 to 120,000 clones, more than 75% of them present only once. A few counts support this clone. Its specificity is unknown. The V gene's germline CDR1 is MNHEY and CDR2 SVGAGI. The CDR3 extends over 14 amino acids. V was clipped by 2 bases and J by 2 bases, with 9 bases between them. The sequence was collected from a woman between 50 and 59 years old in good health and CMV-seropositive. Sequencing used PBMCs. V gene TRBV6-5 combines with J gene TRBJ2-5, with unresolved D. The CDR3 sequence is CASSYGHTQETQYF. For the CDR3, the DNA is TGTGCCAGCAGTTACGGTCACACGCAAGAGACCCAGTACTTC.